In this sample, the clone carrying this T cell receptor (beta chain) turned up many times. Antigen specificity is unknown. The sample belongs to a study of T cells in Graves' hyperthyroidism and ophthalmopathy. Orbital computed tomography, thyroid ultrasound, serum thyroxine and TRAb, and clinical symptoms together informed the diagnoses. Amplified TCR beta CDR3 regions derived from RNA transcripts. When the TCR CDR3 underwent first-round RT-PCR, the HTBI primer set was used. TCRdb used MiXCR to reprocess the multiplex PCR reads, holding one entry per CDR3 protein. The data show 300,000 to 500,000 distinct CDR3 sequences, 15% seen once. Whole-study results and caveats: Blood held most thyroid clonotypes expanded above 0.001 frequency.

The receptor was isolated from a woman under 40 with Graves' hyperthyroidism. The sequencing input was blood.

CDR3 loop: CASSLAQGSTDTQYF. The CDR3 DNA reads as TGCGCCAGCAGCTTGGCGCAGGGGAGCACAGATACGCAGTATTTT. The gene calls are TRBV5-1 and TRBJ2-3, with D perhaps TRBD1 (6 bases). CDR3 length: 15 residues. Germline CDR1 reads SGHRS; CDR2 reads YFSETQ. V gave up 0 bases and J gave up 0 bases, with 8 bases separating them.